Here is one T cell receptor (beta chain) with its context. Germline loops: CDR1 SGHDT, CDR2 YYEEEE. The CDR3 extends over 18 amino acids. Trimming left V 3 bases short and J 1 base short, with 20 bases between. Produced via immunoSEQ multiplex PCR; TCRdb's table is partial and in-frame only. The data show approximately 260,000 clones, with 70% to 90% seen just once and 9.5% to 12% held by the top ten. This record comes from a study of blood T cell repertoires in COVID-19. Study context: Nucleic acid was either cDNA or gDNA, and it came from T cells, B-cell-depleted T cells, or PBMCs.

The chain employs TRBV5-6 and TRBJ1-3; a possible D gene is TRBD1 (5 bases). This clonotype originated in a woman in her sixties or seventies with acute or convalescent COVID-19. The sample consisted of peripheral blood. The chain's CDR3 is CASSSQGPWVQSGNTIYF. As DNA, the CDR3 is TGTGCCAGCAGCTCGCAGGGTCCCTGGGTTCAATCTGGAAACACCATATATTTT.